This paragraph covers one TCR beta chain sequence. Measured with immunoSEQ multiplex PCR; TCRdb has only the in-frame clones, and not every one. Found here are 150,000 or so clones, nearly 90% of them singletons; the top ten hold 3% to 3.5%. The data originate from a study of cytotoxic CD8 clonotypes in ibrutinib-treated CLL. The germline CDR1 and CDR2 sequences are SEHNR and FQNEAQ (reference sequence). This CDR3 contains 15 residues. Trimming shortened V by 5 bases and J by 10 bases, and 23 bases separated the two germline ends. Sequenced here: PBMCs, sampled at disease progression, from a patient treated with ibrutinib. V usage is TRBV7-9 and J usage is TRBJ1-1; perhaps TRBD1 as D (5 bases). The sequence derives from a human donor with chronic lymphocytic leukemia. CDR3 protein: CASSAPWGGRGGAFF. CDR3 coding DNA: TGTGCCAGCAGCGCCCCATGGGGAGGACGGGGGGGAGCTTTCTTT.